This T cell receptor (beta chain) was sequenced in a study of blood T cell repertoires in COVID-19. Trimming took 3 bases from V and 0 from J; bases not matched to a gene: 5. This CDR3 spans 16 amino acids. Germline V CDR1 and CDR2: MDHEN, SYDVKM. Generated by immunoSEQ multiplex PCR, the TCRdb table keeps only in-frame clones and is missing some. This sample has about 130,000 clones, with about 88% found just once. Specimen: peripheral blood. This receptor was identified in an elderly woman with acute or convalescent COVID-19. J is TRBJ2-1 and V is TRBV28; 7 nucleotides align to TRBD2. CDR3 amino acids: CASSFDPSGSYNEQFF. Here the CDR3 DNA reads TGTGCCAGCAGTTTTGATCCTAGCGGCTCCTACAATGAGCAGTTCTTC.